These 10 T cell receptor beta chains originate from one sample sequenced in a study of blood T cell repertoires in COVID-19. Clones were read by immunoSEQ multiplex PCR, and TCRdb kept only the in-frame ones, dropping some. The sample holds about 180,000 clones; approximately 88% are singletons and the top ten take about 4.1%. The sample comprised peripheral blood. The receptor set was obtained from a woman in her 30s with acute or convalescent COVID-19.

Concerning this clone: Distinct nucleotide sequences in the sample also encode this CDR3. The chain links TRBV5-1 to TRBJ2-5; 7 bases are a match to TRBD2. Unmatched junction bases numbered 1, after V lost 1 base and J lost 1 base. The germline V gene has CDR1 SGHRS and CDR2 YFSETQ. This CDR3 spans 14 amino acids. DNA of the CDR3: TGCGCCAGCAGCTTGAGCGGGGTCCAAGAGACCCAGTACTTC. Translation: CASSLSGVQETQYF.

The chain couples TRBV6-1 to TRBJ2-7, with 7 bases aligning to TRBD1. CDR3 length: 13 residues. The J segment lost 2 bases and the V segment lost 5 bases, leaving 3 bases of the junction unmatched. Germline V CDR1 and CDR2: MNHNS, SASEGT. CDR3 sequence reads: CASSWDSTYEQYF. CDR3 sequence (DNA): TGTGCCAGCAGTTGGGACAGTACCTACGAGCAGTACTTC.

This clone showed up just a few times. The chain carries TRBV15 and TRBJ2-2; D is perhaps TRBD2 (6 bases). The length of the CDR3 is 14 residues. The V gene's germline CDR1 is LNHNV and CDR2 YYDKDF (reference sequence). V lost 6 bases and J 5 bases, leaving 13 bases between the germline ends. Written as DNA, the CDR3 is TGTGCCACCAGAGAGGACTACACAACCGGGGAGCTGTTTTTT. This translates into CATREDYTTGELFF.

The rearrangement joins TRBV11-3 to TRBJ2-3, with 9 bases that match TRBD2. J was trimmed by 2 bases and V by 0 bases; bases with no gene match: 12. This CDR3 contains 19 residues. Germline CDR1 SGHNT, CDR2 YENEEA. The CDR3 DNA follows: TGTGCCAGCAGCTTAGAGCTCCCCCTTAAGCGGGAGGTCACAGATACGCAGTATTTT. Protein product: CASSLELPLKREVTDTQYF.

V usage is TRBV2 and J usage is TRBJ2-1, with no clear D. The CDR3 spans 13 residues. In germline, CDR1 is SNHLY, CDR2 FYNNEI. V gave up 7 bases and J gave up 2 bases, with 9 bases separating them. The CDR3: CASIGEAYNEQFF. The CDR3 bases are TGTGCCAGCATCGGCGAGGCCTACAATGAGCAGTTCTTC.

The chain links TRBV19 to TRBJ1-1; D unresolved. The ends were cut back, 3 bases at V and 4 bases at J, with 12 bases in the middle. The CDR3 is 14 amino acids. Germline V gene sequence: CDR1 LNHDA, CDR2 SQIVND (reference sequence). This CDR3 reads CASSMEGAGTEAFF. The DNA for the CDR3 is TGTGCCAGTAGTATGGAAGGAGCGGGCACTGAAGCTTTCTTT.

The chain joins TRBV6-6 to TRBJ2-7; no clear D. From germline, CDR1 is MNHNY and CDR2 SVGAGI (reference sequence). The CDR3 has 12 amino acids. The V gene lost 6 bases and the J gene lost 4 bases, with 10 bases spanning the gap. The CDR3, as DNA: TGTGCCAGCAGCCCCGGTGATTACGAGCAGTACTTC. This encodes CASSPGDYEQYF.

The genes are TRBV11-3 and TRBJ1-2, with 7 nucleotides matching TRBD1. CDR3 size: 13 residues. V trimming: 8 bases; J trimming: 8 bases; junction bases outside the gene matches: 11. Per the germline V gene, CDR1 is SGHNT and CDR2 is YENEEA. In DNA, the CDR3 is TGTGCCAGCGGACCGACAGGGAGAGTAGGCTACACCTTC. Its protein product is CASGPTGRVGYTF.

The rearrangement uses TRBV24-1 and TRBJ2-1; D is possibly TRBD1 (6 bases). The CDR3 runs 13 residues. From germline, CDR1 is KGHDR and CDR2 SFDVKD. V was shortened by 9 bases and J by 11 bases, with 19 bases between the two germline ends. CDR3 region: CATGPSGEGKQFF. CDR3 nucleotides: TGTGCCACCGGACCCTCAGGGGAAGGGAAGCAGTTCTTC.

The CDR3 protein is CASLTGNYGYTF. CDR3 nucleotide sequence: TGTGCCAGCCTGACGGGAAACTATGGCTACACCTTC. V is TRBV19 and J is TRBJ1-2; no reliable D call. The length of the CDR3 is 12 residues. Deletions cut 9 bases from V and 2 bases from J, with 10 bases between. The germline V gene encodes CDR1 LNHDA and CDR2 SQIVND (reference sequence).